The source of this T cell receptor (beta chain) is a study of T cells in tumors after PD-1 blockade (dated by TCRdb to between 2017 and 2020). As for the study more broadly: Exclusion criteria were prior checkpoint blockade, use of systemic immunosuppressants, or recent radiotherapy or other anti-cancer therapy within 4 weeks. Treatment consisted of either cemiplimab 350 mg every 2 weeks or pembrolizumab 200 mg every 3 weeks. Some patients also continued taking vismodegib 150 mg daily during anti-PD-1 treatment. On average, peripheral blood samples yielded roughly 39,000 unique clonotypes and over 100,000 TCR templates (range 24,679-257,772). The study performed paired single-cell RNA and TCR sequencing on site-matched tumors from BCC or SCC patients before and after anti-PD-1 therapy. To compare blood and tumor clonotypes, bulk TCR sequencing was performed on nine to eleven peripheral blood samples from about five patients. RECIST version 1.1 was used to evaluate clinical response. General findings and caveats noted by the study authors: The source of novel T cell clones was not identified, and lymphoid organs or rare unexpanded clones within the tumor or the tumor periphery could be included among the possible sources. Around two fifths of tumor TCR clonotypes were found in blood, and some novel exhausted tumor clones appeared in pre-treatment blood, suggesting peripheral recruitment.

As regards this clone: The antigen it recognizes is unknown. No clone much larger than this one lies a single base away; base qualities are absent.

Via the germline V gene (reference sequence), CDR1 is LNHDA and CDR2 SQIVND. From the cysteine through the phenylalanine, the CDR3 covers 13 amino acids. The read is trimmed to its CDR3 DNA, 39 bases read in frame from base 1. V loses 6 bases, J loses 4 bases, and the germline ends lie 10 bases apart. Interpreted using the paper, the time point label stands for: after anti-PD-1 therapy. Genomic DNA extracted from tumor biopsies or peripheral blood was used for bulk TCRbeta sequencing, with input ranging from about 616 ng to 6,500 ng. Every patient was a poor candidate for surgical resection and had histologically proven advanced or metastatic basal or squamous cell carcinoma. Of the approximately twelve patients making up the basal cell carcinoma cohort, 8 underwent bulk tumor TCR sequencing. The immunoSEQ platform was used to carry out deep TCRbeta sequencing. As for how the authors treated the data: Only productive rearrangements were exported from the immunoSEQ Analyzer for further analysis. Bulk TCRbeta clonotypes were assigned T cell phenotypes by matching to single-cell RNA+TCR-seq clones sharing the same TCRbeta sequence. Clone enrichment in tumor was computed as tumor frequency divided by PBMC frequency from bulk TCR sequencing. GLIPH was used to group TCRs into specificity groups, clusters of distinct TCRs likely recognizing common antigens via shared CDR3 motifs. Imported from immuneACCESS, the table was reduced by TCRdb to in-frame sequences with V and J called. These copies leave out some clones; in studies compared against another copy, an unresolved V gene accounts for under half, and the cause of the remainder is not known. V, J and clone size reflect that table, while D and trimming were determined from the DNA. The sample profile shows about 63,000 clones; around 74% of them were found once. Approximately 4.5% of the sample is taken by the ten largest.

Here the sequenced sample was PBMCs, taken after anti-PD-1 treatment. The chain uses TRBV19 and TRBJ1-5, with the D gene uncertain. The TCR was taken from a human donor with basal cell carcinoma. The DNA is TGTGCCAGTAGAGAGAGGGAGAATCAGCCCCAGCATTTT. The encoded protein is CASRERENQPQHF.